The 7 T cell receptor beta chains presented below share a single source sample, sequenced in a study of blood T cell repertoires in COVID-19 (dated by TCRdb to about 2020). Receptors were amplified or captured by the immunoSEQ multiplex PCR assay. Sourced from immuneACCESS, this table was stored by TCRdb with only in-frame sequences that have V and J called. A share of the clones is absent; for the studies checked, an unresolved V gene accounts for under half, and the remainder has no known explanation. The sample table records over 200,000 clones; roughly 90% of these occur just once. The ten largest clones represent 2.7% of the sample. Sequencing was done on a sample of peripheral blood. These receptors originate from a woman aged 55-69 years with acute or convalescent COVID-19.

The chain joins TRBV5-5 to TRBJ2-2; TRBD2 aligns across 15 bases. Germline CDR1 and CDR2: SGHKS and YYEKEE (reference sequence). The ends lost 4 bases at V and 0 bases at J; junction bases unmatched: 4. This CDR3 region has 18 residues. The CDR3 sequence is CASSPGLAGGSNTGELFF. DNA of the CDR3: TGTGCCAGCAGCCCCGGACTAGCGGGGGGGTCGAACACCGGGGAGCTGTTTTTT.

This rearrangement joins TRBV7-9 to TRBJ2-2; 10 bases are a match to TRBD1. With 5 bases clipped from V and 4 bases from J, the junction kept 4 bases outside the gene matches. This CDR3 contains 15 residues. Germline loops: CDR1 SEHNR, CDR2 FQNEAQ (reference sequence). CDR3 in DNA: TGTGCCAGCAGCGCCGGGACAGGGGTCACCGGGGAGCTGTTTTTT. Amino acid sequence: CASSAGTGVTGELFF.

The chain joins TRBV2 to TRBJ2-1, with D possibly being TRBD1 (6 bases). This CDR3 has 17 amino acids. The V end lost 7 bases, the J end lost 5 bases, and 24 bases lay between the germline ends. The germline V gene encodes CDR1 SNHLY and CDR2 FYNNEI. The CDR3 loop reads CASNLSSGVSQNNEQFF. The DNA of the CDR3 is TGTGCCAGCAACCTATCGTCAGGGGTTTCCCAAAACAATGAGCAGTTCTTC.

This chain connects TRBV19 to TRBJ1-1, with 7 bases identical to TRBD1. There are 16 residues in the CDR3. CDR1 is LNHDA, CDR2 SQIVND, per germline (reference sequence). V lost 5 bases to trimming and J lost 5 bases; unmatched junction nucleotides: 14. The DNA of the CDR3 is TGTGCCAGTAGTCGCCAGGGGCAGGGGGTAAGGACTGAAGCTTTCTTT. This sequence encodes CASSRQGQGVRTEAFF.

The chain combines TRBV2 with TRBJ1-5; possibly TRBD1 for D (5 bases). The V end lost 4 bases, the J end lost 6 bases, and 16 bases lay between the germline ends. Germline V lookup: CDR1 SNHLY, CDR2 FYNNEI. This CDR3 contains 15 residues. The CDR3 sequence: CASSGTRGRSQPQHF. CDR3 nucleotide sequence: TGTGCCAGCAGTGGGACAAGGGGAAGGAGTCAGCCCCAGCATTTT.

V gene TRBV3-1 (or the pseudogene TRBV3-2) combines with J gene TRBJ1-3, with D uncertain. The CDR3 runs 14 residues. Germline V gene lookup returns CDR1 LGHDT and CDR2 YNNKEL (reference sequence). Trimming removed 6 bases at V and 2 bases at J, with 11 bases between. CDR3 loop: CASSHLGPGNTIYF. CDR3 in DNA: TGTGCCAGCAGTCACCTTGGGCCTGGAAACACCATATATTTT.

This clone was found a few times. V usage is TRBV5-3 and J usage is TRBJ2-7; D is ambiguous. TRBV5-3 carries the ORF label, with uncertain function. The CDR3 covers 13 residues. Trimming shortened V by 3 bases and J by 3 bases, and 10 bases separated the two germline ends. The CDR3 sequence is CARSSSTVYEQYF. CDR3 in DNA: TGTGCCAGAAGCTCCTCTACGGTCTACGAGCAGTACTTC.